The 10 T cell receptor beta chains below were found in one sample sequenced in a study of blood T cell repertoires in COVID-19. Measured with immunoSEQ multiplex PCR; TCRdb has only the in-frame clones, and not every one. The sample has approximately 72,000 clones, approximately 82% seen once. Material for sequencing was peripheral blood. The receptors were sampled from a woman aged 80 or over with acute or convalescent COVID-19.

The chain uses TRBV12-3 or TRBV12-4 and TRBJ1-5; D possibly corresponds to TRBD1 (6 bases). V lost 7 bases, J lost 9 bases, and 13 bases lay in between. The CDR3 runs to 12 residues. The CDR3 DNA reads TGTGCCAGCAATACTCTGACAGGGCCCCAGCATTTT. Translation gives CASNTLTGPQHF.

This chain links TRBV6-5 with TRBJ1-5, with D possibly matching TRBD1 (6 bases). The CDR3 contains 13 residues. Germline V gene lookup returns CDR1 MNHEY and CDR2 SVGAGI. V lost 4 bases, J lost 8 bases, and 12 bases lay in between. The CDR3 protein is CASSFRGNKPQHF. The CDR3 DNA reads TGTGCCAGCAGTTTCAGGGGTAATAAGCCCCAGCATTTT.

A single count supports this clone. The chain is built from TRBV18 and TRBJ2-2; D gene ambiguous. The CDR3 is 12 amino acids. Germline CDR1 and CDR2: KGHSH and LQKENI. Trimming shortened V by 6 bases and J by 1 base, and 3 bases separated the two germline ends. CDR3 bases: TGTGCCAGCTCTATGAACACCGGGGAGCTGTTTTTT. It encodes CASSMNTGELFF.

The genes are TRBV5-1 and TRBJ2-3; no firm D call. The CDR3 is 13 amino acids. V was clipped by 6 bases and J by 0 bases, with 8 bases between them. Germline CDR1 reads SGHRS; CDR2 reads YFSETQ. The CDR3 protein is CASTTTSTDTQYF. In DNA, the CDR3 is TGCGCCAGCACGACAACTAGCACAGATACGCAGTATTTT.

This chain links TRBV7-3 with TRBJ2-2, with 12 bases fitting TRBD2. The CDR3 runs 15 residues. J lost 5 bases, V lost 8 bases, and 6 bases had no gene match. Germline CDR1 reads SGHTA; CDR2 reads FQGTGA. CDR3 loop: CASAPTSGSTGELFF. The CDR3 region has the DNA TGTGCCAGCGCCCCGACTAGCGGGAGTACCGGGGAGCTGTTTTTT.

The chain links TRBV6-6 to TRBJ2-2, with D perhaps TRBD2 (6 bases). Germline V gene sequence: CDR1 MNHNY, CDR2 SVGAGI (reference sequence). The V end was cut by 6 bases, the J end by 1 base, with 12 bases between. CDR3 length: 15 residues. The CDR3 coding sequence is TGTGCCAGCAGGTGGGGCGGGGAGAACACCGGGGAGCTGTTTTTT. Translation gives CASRWGGENTGELFF.

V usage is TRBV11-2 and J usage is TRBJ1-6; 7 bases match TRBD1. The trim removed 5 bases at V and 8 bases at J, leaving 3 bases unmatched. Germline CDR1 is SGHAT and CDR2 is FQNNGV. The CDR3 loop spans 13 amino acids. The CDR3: CASSPRGDSPLHF. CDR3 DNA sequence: TGTGCCAGCAGCCCCAGGGGGGATTCACCCCTCCACTTT.

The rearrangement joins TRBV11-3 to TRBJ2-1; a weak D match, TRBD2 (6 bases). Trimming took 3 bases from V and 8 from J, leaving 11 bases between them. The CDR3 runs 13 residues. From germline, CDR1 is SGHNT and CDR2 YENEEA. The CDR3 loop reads CASSFRWGDEQFF. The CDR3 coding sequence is TGTGCCAGCAGCTTTAGATGGGGGGATGAGCAGTTCTTC.

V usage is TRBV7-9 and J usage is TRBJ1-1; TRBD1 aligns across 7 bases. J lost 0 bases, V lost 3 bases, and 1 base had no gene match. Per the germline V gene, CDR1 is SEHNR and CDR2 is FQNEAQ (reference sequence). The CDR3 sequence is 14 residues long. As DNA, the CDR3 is TGTGCCAGCAGCTTGGGACAGATGAACACTGAAGCTTTCTTT. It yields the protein CASSLGQMNTEAFF.

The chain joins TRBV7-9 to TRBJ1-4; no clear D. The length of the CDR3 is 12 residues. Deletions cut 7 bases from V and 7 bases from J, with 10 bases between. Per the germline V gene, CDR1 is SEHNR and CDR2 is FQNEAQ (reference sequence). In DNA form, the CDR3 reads TGTGCCAGCACGGGTTGGAGTGAAAAACTGTTTTTT. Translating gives CASTGWSEKLFF.